This TCR beta chain was obtained from a study of T-cell reconstitution after alpha-beta-depleted transplantation in children. Study observations and caveats: Once a year had passed after transplant, T-cell counts and diversity came mostly from newly produced T cells. By about two months after transplant, alpha-beta T cells reportedly arose from several hundred graft clones that had expanded.

Unique molecular identifiers were incorporated when the TCRbeta library was constructed. One entry per CDR3 protein, called by TCRdb with MiXCR from the PCR reads. The repertoire holds around 120,000 distinct CDR3 sequences, about 21% seen once, with over 9.5% in the top ten. At least ten counts were recorded for this clonotype. The target antigen is unknown. Trimming cost V 2 bases and J 6 bases, with 18 bases left between them. CDR1 is DFQATT and CDR2 is SNEGSKA in the germline V gene (reference sequence). The CDR3 sequence is 15 residues long. The sequenced sample was PBMCs, mostly from graft donor cells, obtained 180 days after TCRalphabeta/CD19-depleted stem cell transplant. The source is a male patient aged 2 to 10 who had a stem cell transplant for chronic granulomatous disease, so the T cells may come from the graft donor. The rearrangement uses TRBV20-1 and TRBJ2-3, with no clear D. The CDR3 nucleotides read TGCAGTGCTAGATCCTGGACGGACCGTCCGGATACGCAGTATTTT. Protein: CSARSWTDRPDTQYF.